These 2 T cell receptor beta chains were all obtained from the same sample, sequenced in a study of CD8 T cells in ankylosing spondylitis. One entry per CDR3 protein results from TCRdb running MiXCR on the 5' RACE reads. The sample consists of 150,000 to 200,000 distinct CDR3 sequences, 11% of them appearing once. Sequencing input: blood, either unsorted or a sorted T cell fraction (not recorded which). The receptors derive from a male donor with ankylosing spondylitis or in good health (not recorded which).

The genes are TRBV7-2 and TRBJ2-7, with unresolved D. The germline V and J ends were trimmed by 8 bases and 0 bases, with 8 bases remaining between them. The CDR3 extends over 12 amino acids. Germline loops: CDR1 SGHTA, CDR2 FQGNSA. CDR3 nucleotide sequence: TGTGCCAGCGGTTCTTTCTCCTACGAGCAGTACTTC. It encodes CASGSFSYEQYF.

This clonotype was observed many times. The rearrangement links TRBV10-3 to TRBJ1-4; the match to TRBD1 covers 7 bases. CDR1 is ENHRY and CDR2 is SYGVKD in the germline V gene. This CDR3 spans 14 amino acids. The V and J ends lost 6 bases and 7 bases, in that order; junction bases with no gene match: 8. The CDR3: CAISPTGNGEKLFF. For the CDR3, the DNA is TGTGCCATCAGCCCGACAGGGAACGGTGAAAAACTGTTTTTT.